The clone carrying this T cell receptor beta chain was counted only a few times. The antigen remains undetermined. The source of the sample is a study of CD8+ T cells in alopecia areata. Turning to the study itself: Tofacitinib continued for 6 to 18 months and was then withheld for 6 months.

Sequencing templates came from extracted RNA that was reverse transcribed into cDNA. TCRdb keeps only in-frame clones here, not all; method: immunoSEQ multiplex PCR. The data contain approximately 120,000 clones, around 60% of them singletons. This CDR3 spans 13 amino acids. Deletions cut 4 bases from V and 1 base from J, with 8 bases between. Germline V lookup: CDR1 SGHRS, CDR2 YFSETQ. Whole-study findings and limits: In scalp and blood during tofacitinib, many expanded lesional clones persisted. Scalp lesions, especially in alopecia totalis/universalis, had higher clonality than normal scalp.

Specified treatment: oral pan-JAK inhibitor, 5-10 mg twice daily. Peripheral blood, together with lesional scalp punch biopsies, was collected from alopecia areata patients. The TCR sequence derives from a human donor with alopecia areata. V gene TRBV5-1 combines with J gene TRBJ1-1; D not resolved. The material sequenced was CD4+ T cells sorted from blood, taken at week 4, from a patient treated with tofacitinib. CDR3 in DNA: TGCGCCAGCAGCGCCGCCCCGAACACTGAAGCTTTCTTT. Translation: CASSAAPNTEAFF.